These 31 T cell receptor beta chains were sequenced from one sample in a study of T-cell reconstitution after alpha-beta-depleted transplantation in children. Preparation of the TCRbeta library was carried out with unique molecular identifiers. TCRdb used MiXCR to reprocess the PCR reads, holding one entry per CDR3 protein. This sample has about 600,000 distinct CDR3 sequences; more than 20% occur once, and the top ten carry around 14%. The sequencing here drew on PBMCs, mostly from graft donor cells, taken 360 days after TCRalphabeta/CD19-depleted stem cell transplant. The origin of the receptors is a boy under two years old who had a stem cell transplant for acute myeloid leukemia, so the T cells may come from the graft donor.

This chain uses TRBV12-3 or TRBV12-4 with TRBJ1-5; D gene uncertain. The CDR3 has 16 residues. The germline V and J ends were trimmed by 6 bases and 4 bases, with 19 bases remaining between them. The CDR3 loop is CASSLTTGSGNQPQHF. The CDR3 DNA follows: TGTGCCAGCAGCCTAACTACGGGGTCGGGGAATCAGCCCCAGCATTTT.

This clonotype was recorded many times. CDR3 sequence reads: CASSQDLGQGPNNSPLHF. DNA of the CDR3: TGCGCCAGCAGCCAAGATCTCGGACAGGGGCCTAATAATTCACCCCTCCACTTT. V gene TRBV4-3 combines with J gene TRBJ1-6, with 9 positions matching TRBD1. Germline loops: CDR1 LGHNA, CDR2 YSLEER. V shed 0 bases and J 5 bases; nucleotides not matched to a gene: 8. The CDR3 is 18 residues long.

The V call is TRBV13, the J call TRBJ1-2; TRBD1 might be the D (6 bases). Germline lookup yields CDR1 PRHDT and CDR2 FYEKMQ (reference sequence). The CDR3 has 12 residues. The V and J ends lost 2 bases and 6 bases respectively, with 7 bases between them. CDR3: CASSLHRDGYTF. In nucleotides, the CDR3 is TGTGCCAGCAGCTTACACAGGGATGGCTACACCTTC. Looking up the rest from reference TRBV13 and TRBJ1-2 gives the full variable domain: AAGVIQSPRHLIKEKRETATLKCYPIPRHDTVYWYQQGPGQDPQFLISFYEKMQSDKGSIPDRFSAQQFSDYHSELNMSSLELGDSALYFCASSLHRDGYTFGSGTRLTVV.

This clonotype appeared once. A much larger clone lies one base from this, so it may be a read error. The CDR3 coding sequence is TGCAGCATTAAATCCCGCTTAGGGGGCGGGAGACACGTTTCTGTAACGCAGTATTTT. Its translation: CSIKSRLGGGRHVSVTQYF. This chain connects TRBV29-1 to TRBJ2-3; D assignment may be TRBD1 or TRBD2 (7 bases each). Germline lookup yields CDR1 SQVTM and CDR2 ANQGSEA. This CDR3 region has 19 residues. The V and J ends lost 8 bases and 9 bases respectively, with 39 bases between them.

The chain carries TRBV6-1 and TRBJ2-7, with TRBD1 matching over 7 bases. The CDR3 is made up of 13 amino acids. Germline V gene lookup returns CDR1 MNHNS and CDR2 SASEGT. Trimming at V came to 6 bases and at J to 5 bases, leaving 7 bases not matched to a gene. The CDR3 DNA reads TGTGCCAGCAGAGGACAGGTTCGGGACGAGCAGTACTTC. Translation: CASRGQVRDEQYF.

This clonotype was counted a few times. The chain carries TRBV29-1 and TRBJ2-5, with 7 nucleotides matching TRBD2. The CDR3 is 14 residues long. Germline V CDR1 and CDR2: SQVTM, ANQGSEA. Unmatched junction bases numbered 10, after V lost 4 bases and J lost 5 bases. The CDR3 coding sequence is TGCAGCGTTGGGACTAGGCTTATGGACGAGACCCAGTACTTC. This gives the protein CSVGTRLMDETQYF. Using reference TRBV29-1 and TRBJ2-5 for the parts outside the CDR3, the full variable domain is SAVISQKPSRDICQRGTSLTIQCQVDSQVTMMFWYRQQPGQSLTLIATANQGSEATYESGFVIDKFPISRPNLTFSTLTVSNMSPEDSSIYLCSVGTRLMDETQYFGPGTRLLVL.

The V and J genes are TRBV7-6 and TRBJ2-5; no reliable D call. This CDR3 contains 13 residues. Between the trimmed V and J ends, which lost 5 bases and 5 bases, there was a span of 12 bases. Germline V gene lookup returns CDR1 SGHVS and CDR2 FNYEAQ. CDR3 nucleotide sequence: TGTGCCAGCAGCCCAGGACGCGTGGAGACCCAGTACTTC. Translation gives CASSPGRVETQYF.

This clonotype was seen only a few times. This chain's CDR3 is CASSHPGQDYTF. CDR3 DNA: TGTGCCAGCAGCCACCCGGGACAGGACTACACCTTC. The rearrangement uses TRBV14 and TRBJ1-2; 8 bases are shared with TRBD1. This CDR3 region has 12 residues. CDR1 is SGHDN, CDR2 FVKESK, per germline. The V segment lost 3 bases and the J segment 10 bases; nucleotides outside the gene matches: 4. The full variable domain, with the rest looked up from reference TRBV14 and TRBJ1-2, is EAGVTQFPSHSVIEKGQTVTLRCDPISGHDNLYWYRRVMGKEIKFLLHFVKESKQDESGMPNNRFLAERTGGTYSTLKVQPAELEDSGVYFCASSHPGQDYTFGSGTRLTVV.

As regards this clonotype: This may stem from a read error, because a much larger clone lies one nucleotide away. The CDR3 region has the DNA TGTGCCACCAGCAGAGATGAATGCAGTGAAAAACTGTTTTTT. Its translation: CATSRDECSEKLFF. J is TRBJ1-4 and V is TRBV15, with no clear D. This CDR3 is built from 14 residues. V gave up 0 bases and J gave up 7 bases, with 9 bases separating them. Germline assignment: CDR1 LNHNV and CDR2 YYDKDF (reference sequence).

In its sample, this clonotype was seen many times. The chain recombines TRBV9 with TRBJ2-1; D is uncertain. Trimming took off 0 bases at V and 0 bases at J, with 4 bases between the two ends. This CDR3 is built from 14 residues. Per germline, CDR1 SGDLS and CDR2 YYNGEE. DNA for the CDR3: TGTGCCAGCAGCGTAGAGAGCTCCTACAATGAGCAGTTCTTC. Its protein product is CASSVESSYNEQFF.

This clonotype was counted once. The CDR3: CAISESKGKQYV. The CDR3 DNA reads TGTGCCATCAGTGAGTCGAAGGGGAAGCAGTACGTC. The rearrangement uses TRBV10-3 and TRBJ2-7, with TRBD1 as a possible D gene (5 bases). The CDR3 length is 12 residues. Trimming pared 0 bases from V and 8 bases from J, leaving 8 bases between. The germline gives CDR1 ENHRY, CDR2 SYGVKD.

The V and J genes are TRBV5-8 and TRBJ2-3; D may correspond to TRBD1 or TRBD2 (5 bases each). Trimming pared 2 bases from V and 1 base from J, leaving 17 bases between. Germline loops: CDR1 SGHTS, CDR2 YDEGEE. The CDR3 has 17 residues. In DNA form, the CDR3 reads TGTGCCAGCAGCTTTGGACCGGACGGGGCTGGCACAGATACGCAGTATTTT. Encoded protein: CASSFGPDGAGTDTQYF.

At least ten counts were recorded for this clonotype. The rearrangement links TRBV4-3 to TRBJ2-2; a possible D gene is TRBD2 (6 bases). Germline values: CDR1 LGHNA, CDR2 YSLEER. V was trimmed by 4 bases and J by 4 bases, leaving 16 bases between them. The CDR3 sequence is 16 residues long. The chain's CDR3 is CASSLETPGGTGELFF. The CDR3 DNA sequence: TGCGCCAGCAGCCTAGAAACCCCCGGGGGCACCGGGGAGCTGTTTTTT.

The J gene is TRBJ1-1, the V gene TRBV20-1, with unresolved D. The V gene lost 6 bases and the J gene lost 7 bases, with 18 bases spanning the gap. The CDR3 covers 13 residues. The germline V gene encodes CDR1 DFQATT and CDR2 SNEGSKA (reference sequence). Here the CDR3 DNA reads TGCAGTGCCTCACGGAGCAATGGCTATGAAGCTTTCTTT. Translation gives CSASRSNGYEAFF.

At least ten counts were recorded for this clonotype. The CDR3 bases are TGCGCCAGCAGCCACGTGGCGGGGCGTCACGGGGAGCTGTTTTTT. It encodes CASSHVAGRHGELFF. The J gene is TRBJ2-2, the V gene TRBV4-3; weak D call: TRBD2 (6 bases). Germline V gives CDR1 LGHNA, CDR2 YSLEER. The CDR3 consists of 15 residues. Trimming stripped 3 bases from V and 7 bases from J, with 15 bases between.

This clonotype turned up a few times. The chain's CDR3 is CASSEIQYYEQYF. As DNA, the CDR3 is TGTGCCAGCAGTGAAATACAATACTACGAGCAGTACTTC. This chain joins TRBV6-1 and TRBJ2-7; no clear D. The germline V gene has CDR1 MNHNS and CDR2 SASEGT. The CDR3 consists of 13 residues. V was pared by 2 bases and J by 3 bases, with 8 bases between.

The V call is TRBV5-1, the J call TRBJ2-3, with D perhaps TRBD1 (5 bases). Germline CDR1 reads SGHRS; CDR2 reads YFSETQ. Trimming pared 3 bases from V and 1 base from J, leaving 9 bases between. The CDR3 runs 14 residues. CDR3 protein: CASSSRQRTDTQYF. The CDR3 bases are TGCGCCAGCAGCTCGCGACAGCGCACAGATACGCAGTATTTT.

The chain recombines TRBV11-2 with TRBJ2-7; D not certain. The CDR3 sequence is 14 residues long. Trimming shortened V by 1 base and J by 3 bases, and 10 bases separated the two germline ends. Germline CDR1 and CDR2: SGHAT and FQNNGV. The CDR3 nucleotides read TGTGCCAGCAGCTTAGCCCCCATGCTCTACGAGCAGTACTTC. Translated: CASSLAPMLYEQYF. The complete variable domain, with remaining parts taken from reference TRBV11-2 and TRBJ2-7, reads EAGVAQSPRYKIIEKRQSVAFWCNPISGHATLYWYQQILGQGPKLLIQFQNNGVVDDSQLPKDRFSAERLKGVDSTLKIQPAKLEDSAVYLCASSLAPMLYEQYFGPGTRLTVT.

This chain uses TRBV11-2 with TRBJ2-5; D possibly corresponds to TRBD1 (6 bases). Between the trimmed V and J ends, which lost 5 bases and 3 bases, there was a span of 16 bases. Looked up from germline, CDR1 is SGHAT and CDR2 is FQNNGV. The CDR3 is 15 residues long. This CDR3 reads CASSIGQKKKETQYF. CDR3 in DNA: TGTGCCAGCAGCATCGGACAGAAGAAAAAAGAGACCCAGTACTTC. Full variable domain (rest looked up from reference TRBV11-2 and TRBJ2-5): EAGVAQSPRYKIIEKRQSVAFWCNPISGHATLYWYQQILGQGPKLLIQFQNNGVVDDSQLPKDRFSAERLKGVDSTLKIQPAKLEDSAVYLCASSIGQKKKETQYFGPGTRLLVL.

This clonotype was picked up many times. The chain employs TRBV25-1 and TRBJ1-6, with TRBD1 as a possible D gene (6 bases). Germline CDR1 MGHDK, CDR2 SYGVNS. The germline V and J ends were trimmed by 3 bases and 3 bases, with 12 bases remaining between them. This CDR3 is 16 amino acids long. CDR3 nucleotide sequence: TGTGCCAGCAGTGACAGGGGTGCGGTCTATAATTCACCCCTCCACTTT. This gives the protein CASSDRGAVYNSPLHF.

The sample holds many counts of this clonotype. This chain links TRBV6-5 with TRBJ2-7; the match to TRBD2 covers 11 bases. The CDR3 is made up of 18 amino acids. CDR1 and CDR2 from the germline V gene are MNHEY and SVGAGI. Losses at the gene ends were 2 bases for V and 2 bases for J; bases not matched to a gene: 11. In DNA form, the CDR3 reads TGTGCCAGCAGTTACCGCCACCCACTAGCGGGGGATACCTACGAGCAGTACGTC. Translation gives CASSYRHPLAGDTYEQYV.

This chain links TRBV4-3 with TRBJ2-6; D might be TRBD2 (5 bases). Trimming removed 0 bases at V and 2 bases at J, with 8 bases between. Germline lookup yields CDR1 LGHNA and CDR2 YSLEER. This CDR3 has 16 residues. The CDR3, as DNA: TGCGCCAGCAGCCAAGATACCGGGACTGGGGCCAACGTCCTGACTTTC. Translating it yields CASSQDTGTGANVLTF.

This rearrangement joins TRBV7-2 to TRBJ2-5, with D unclear. The CDR3 is 13 amino acids. Germline CDR1 SGHTA, CDR2 FQGNSA. V shed 0 bases and J shed 4 bases, with 6 bases lying between them. The CDR3 sequence: CASSLAGIETQYF. The CDR3 DNA sequence: TGTGCCAGCAGCTTAGCCGGTATAGAGACCCAGTACTTC. The variable domain in full, with the rest retrieved from reference TRBV7-2 and TRBJ2-5, is GAGVSQSPSNKVTEKGKDVELRCDPISGHTALYWYRQSLGQGLEFLIYFQGNSAPDKSGLPSDRFSAERTGGSVSTLTIQRTQQEDSAVYLCASSLAGIETQYFGPGTRLLVL.

V and J are TRBV7-2 and TRBJ1-5, with 8 positions matching TRBD1. V dropped 5 bases and J dropped 3; count of bases not matched to a gene: 6. The CDR3 sequence is 15 residues long. CDR1 SGHTA and CDR2 FQGNSA come from the germline V gene. The CDR3 nucleotides are TGTGCCAGCAGCAGCCGACAGGGGCTCAATCAGCCCCAGCATTTT. Its protein is CASSSRQGLNQPQHF.

Ten or more counts support this clonotype. The genes are TRBV7-8 and TRBJ2-7; D unresolved. The CDR3 contains 15 residues. V was shortened by 1 base and J by 2 bases, with 12 bases between the two germline ends. The V gene's germline CDR1 is SGHVS and CDR2 FQNEAQ. Written as DNA, the CDR3 is TGTGCCAGCAGCTTAGTCGGCATTATCACCTACGAGCAGTACTTC. Residues: CASSLVGIITYEQYF.

In its sample, this clonotype was seen once. One end of the junction is discordant with germline, which a read error may explain. This chain joins TRBV20-1 and TRBJ1-1; D possibly corresponds to TRBD1 (5 bases). Per germline, CDR1 DFQATT and CDR2 SNEGSKA (reference sequence). The CDR3 has 15 amino acids. The CDR3, as DNA: TGCTGTGCTAGAGCTCTGGACACTTCTGCCACTGAAGCTTTCTTT. Protein product: CCARALDTSATEAFF.

The rearrangement uses TRBV29-1 and TRBJ1-2, with D tentatively TRBD1 (5 bases). V lost 3 bases and J 8 bases, leaving 16 bases between the germline ends. The CDR3 runs 13 residues. Germline V CDR1 and CDR2: SQVTM, ANQGSEA. The CDR3 loop is CSVDLNPQDGYTF. In DNA, the CDR3 is TGCAGCGTTGACCTCAACCCACAGGACGGCTACACCTTC.

This clonotype was counted many times. The chain combines TRBV12-3 or TRBV12-4 with TRBJ2-3; tentative D call: TRBD2 (6 bases). The CDR3 extends over 13 amino acids. V was clipped by 8 bases and J by 0 bases, with 9 bases between them. The chain's CDR3 is CASQGGSTDTQYF. CDR3 DNA: TGTGCCAGCCAGGGAGGAAGCACAGATACGCAGTATTTT.

This clonotype was seen more than once but under ten times. V is TRBV6-5 and J is TRBJ2-1; D unresolved. V was pared by 5 bases and J by 4 bases, with 21 bases between. The CDR3 runs 17 residues. Germline loops: CDR1 MNHEY, CDR2 SVGAGI. DNA of the CDR3: TGTGCCAGCAGTAATTACCCCTCGGTGGGCACTTACAATGAGCAGTTCTTC. Protein product: CASSNYPSVGTYNEQFF.

This clonotype was seen many times. V gene TRBV2 combines with J gene TRBJ2-1; 9 nucleotides match TRBD1. CDR1 is SNHLY and CDR2 is FYNNEI in the germline V gene. V was clipped by 3 bases and J by 6 bases; unmatched bases: 0. This CDR3 is built from 13 residues. The CDR3 loop reads CASSEDRGNEQFF. The CDR3 DNA sequence: TGTGCCAGCAGTGAGGACAGGGGCAATGAGCAGTTCTTC.

The table lists this clonotype with a few counts. The chain joins TRBV7-2 to TRBJ2-2, with 8 nucleotides matching TRBD2. The germline V gene encodes CDR1 SGHTA and CDR2 FQGNSA. Unmatched junction bases numbered 8, after V lost 11 bases and J lost 3 bases. This CDR3 contains 14 residues. CDR3 coding DNA: TGTGCCCTCTACGGGGGGGGCTACACCGGGGAGCTGTTTTTT. This codes for CALYGGGYTGELFF.